One and the same sample provided the 14 T cell receptor beta chains below, sequenced in a study of blood T cell repertoires in COVID-19. Repertoires were generated with immunoSEQ multiplex PCR, while TCRdb's copy carries only in-frame clones and drops some. The repertoire holds 220,000 or so clones, 70% to 85% seen once, with 3% to 4% in the top ten. Sample: PBMCs or T cells enriched from blood (not recorded which). Receptors originate from a woman aged 60-70 years who had recovered from COVID-19.

The chain carries TRBV11-1 and TRBJ2-7, with D unclear. The CDR3 loop spans 14 amino acids. Germline values: CDR1 SGHAT, CDR2 FQDESV (reference sequence). The V end was cut by 1 base, the J end by 2 bases, with 9 bases between. The CDR3 DNA reads as TGTGCCAGCAGCTTAGTACCTCAGGCCTACGAGCAGTACTTC. Its translation: CASSLVPQAYEQYF.

The chain links TRBV5-1 to TRBJ2-1, with D perhaps matching TRBD2 (6 bases). This CDR3 is built from 17 residues. Germline V CDR1 and CDR2: SGHRS, YFSETQ. Trimming cost V 0 bases and J 8 bases, with 21 bases left between them. DNA for the CDR3: TGCGCCAGCAGCTTGGCCTGGAGCGGCCCCTCGGGGGATGAGCAGTTCTTC. This gives the protein CASSLAWSGPSGDEQFF.

The genes are TRBV5-1 and TRBJ2-5; D is perhaps TRBD2 (6 bases). V was trimmed by 4 bases and J by 5 bases, leaving 12 bases between them. The CDR3 is 13 amino acids. Germline V gene data show CDR1 as SGHRS and CDR2 as YFSETQ. The DNA for the CDR3 is TGCGCCAGCAGCGGCGGGACTCTGGAGACCCAGTACTTC. Translated: CASSGGTLETQYF.

There are a few counts of this clone. The V and J genes are TRBV6-5 and TRBJ2-2; D perhaps matches TRBD2 (6 bases). Trimming removed 4 bases from V and 4 bases from J, with 16 bases in between. The CDR3 consists of 16 residues. The germline gives CDR1 MNHEY, CDR2 SVGAGI. CDR3 loop: CASSSGGAGSTGELFF. For the CDR3, the DNA is TGTGCCAGCAGTTCCGGCGGGGCAGGATCCACCGGGGAGCTGTTTTTT.

V is TRBV2 and J is TRBJ2-7, with 7 positions matching TRBD2. CDR3 size: 15 residues. In germline, CDR1 is SNHLY, CDR2 FYNNEI. The V gene end was trimmed by 5 bases and the J gene end by 3 bases; junction bases not matched to a gene: 10. CDR3 loop: CASSNGGLYGYEQYF. The CDR3 bases are TGTGCCAGCAGTAACGGGGGACTATATGGCTACGAGCAGTACTTC.

This sequence joins TRBV5-1 and TRBJ1-2; no clear D. Germline-derived CDR1 and CDR2 are SGHRS and YFSETQ. V shed 0 bases and J shed 5 bases, with 8 bases lying between them. This CDR3 is built from 13 residues. The CDR3 sequence is CASSLDEHYGYTF. Here the CDR3 DNA reads TGCGCCAGCAGCTTGGACGAACATTATGGCTACACCTTC. Looking up the rest from reference TRBV5-1 and TRBJ1-2 gives the full variable domain: KAGVTQTPRYLIKTRGQQVTLSCSPISGHRSVSWYQQTPGQGLQFLFEYFSETQRNKGNFPGRFSGRQFSNSRSEMNVSTLELGDSALYLCASSLDEHYGYTFGSGTRLTVV.

V is TRBV5-8 and J is TRBJ1-1; D is perhaps TRBD1 (6 bases). Germline-derived CDR1 and CDR2 are SGHTS and YDEGEE. Trimming cost V 0 bases and J 0 bases, with 12 bases left between them. This CDR3 is built from 16 residues. The CDR3 DNA follows: TGTGCCAGCAGCTTGGTGGGGGCAGGGATGAACACTGAAGCTTTCTTT. This gives the protein CASSLVGAGMNTEAFF.

The chain combines TRBV7-6 with TRBJ2-7, with TRBD2 matching over 9 bases. Per the germline V gene, CDR1 is SGHVS and CDR2 is FNYEAQ. V gave up 5 bases and J gave up 4 bases; unmatched junction bases: 6. This CDR3 contains 14 residues. Here the CDR3 DNA reads TGTGCCAGCAGCGGGGGGCTAGCGGGGTACGAGCAGTACTTC. Its protein is CASSGGLAGYEQYF.

Note on this clone: The junction differs from germline at one of its ends, possibly a read error. The rearrangement joins TRBV5-4 to TRBJ2-1, with D perhaps matching TRBD1 (6 bases). In germline, CDR1 is SGHNT, CDR2 YYREEE (reference sequence). The CDR3 sequence is 15 residues long. In DNA form, the CDR3 reads TGTGCCAGCAGATTGGACAGAAGCACCTACAATGAGCAGTTCTTC. This gives the protein CASRLDRSTYNEQFF.

This clone showed up just a few times. V is TRBV5-1 and J is TRBJ2-7, with a weak D call TRBD1 (6 bases). The CDR3 consists of 13 residues. V was clipped by 10 bases and J by 3 bases, with 17 bases between them. CDR1 is SGHRS, CDR2 YFSETQ, per germline. DNA of the CDR3: TGCGCCTCGAGACGGACAGAGGACTACGAGCAGTACTTC. Translation gives CASRRTEDYEQYF.

This clone was seen only once. The chain joins TRBV5-1 to TRBJ1-4; 7 nucleotides agree with TRBD1. Germline V lookup: CDR1 SGHRS, CDR2 YFSETQ. The CDR3 runs to 15 residues. V shed 6 bases and J 7 bases; nucleotides not matched to a gene: 12. The CDR3 sequence is CASTPQGGRSEKLFF. The CDR3 DNA is TGCGCCAGCACCCCTCAGGGGGGTAGGTCTGAAAAACTGTTTTTT.

The chain has TRBV7-2 and TRBJ2-1; no clear D gene. The V gene lost 5 bases and the J gene lost 9 bases, with 14 bases spanning the gap. There are 13 residues in the CDR3. Germline V gene sequence: CDR1 SGHTA, CDR2 FQGNSA. The CDR3 spells CASSGPLGGEQFF. CDR3 bases: TGTGCCAGCAGCGGCCCCCTAGGCGGTGAGCAGTTCTTC.

The rearrangement uses TRBV7-9 and TRBJ1-1; no reliable D call. With 11 bases removed from V and 1 base from J, the gap between germline ends came to 5 bases. The germline CDR1 and CDR2 sequences are SEHNR and FQNEAQ (reference sequence). This CDR3 comprises 10 residues. DNA of the CDR3: TGTGCCGGCCAGAACACTGAAGCTTTCTTT. Its translation is CAGQNTEAFF. The variable domain in full, with the rest retrieved from reference TRBV7-9 and TRBJ1-1, is DTGVSQNPRHKITKRGQNVTFRCDPISEHNRLYWYRQTLGQGPEFLTYFQNEAQLEKSRLLSDRFSAERPKGSFSTLEIQRTEQGDSAMYLCAGQNTEAFFGQGTRLTVV.

The chain combines TRBV4-2 with TRBJ2-5, with 10 nucleotides matching TRBD1. The germline CDR1 and CDR2 sequences are LGHNA and YNFKEQ. The CDR3 has 16 residues. The trim removed 2 bases at V and 5 bases at J, leaving 8 bases unmatched. Here the CDR3 reads CASSQTRDRGTETQYF. In nucleotides, the CDR3 is TGTGCCAGCAGCCAAACCCGGGACAGGGGAACGGAGACCCAGTACTTC.